This T cell receptor (beta chain) was identified in a study of blood T cell repertoires in COVID-19. Study summary: COVID-19 samples, acute and convalescent, were from the United States, Italy and Spain. PBMCs, B-cell-depleted T cells, or T cells provided the cDNA or gDNA that made up the material.

In the original processing: Estimation of nucleated cell counts was performed using reference gene primer amplification. Some clones are missing from TCRdb's copy, which holds only in-frame ones; the method was immunoSEQ multiplex PCR. Clone size and the V and J calls come from that table; the DNA yielded D and trimming. Among fewer than 150,000 clones, around 85% were seen once, and the ten largest hold about 13%. Germline CDR1 and CDR2: LGHDT and YNNKEL (reference sequence). The junction had 5 bases not matched to a gene; V was cut back by 4 bases and J by 9 bases. This CDR3 has 13 residues. V usage is TRBV3-1 (or the pseudogene TRBV3-2) and J usage is TRBJ2-7; TRBD2 aligns across 11 bases. The sequenced sample consisted of peripheral blood. The clonotype comes from a human donor in a cohort sampled during active COVID-19. The CDR3, as DNA: TGTGCCAGCAGCCGTAGCGGGGGGGCGGTGCAGTACTTC. It translates to CASSRSGGAVQYF.